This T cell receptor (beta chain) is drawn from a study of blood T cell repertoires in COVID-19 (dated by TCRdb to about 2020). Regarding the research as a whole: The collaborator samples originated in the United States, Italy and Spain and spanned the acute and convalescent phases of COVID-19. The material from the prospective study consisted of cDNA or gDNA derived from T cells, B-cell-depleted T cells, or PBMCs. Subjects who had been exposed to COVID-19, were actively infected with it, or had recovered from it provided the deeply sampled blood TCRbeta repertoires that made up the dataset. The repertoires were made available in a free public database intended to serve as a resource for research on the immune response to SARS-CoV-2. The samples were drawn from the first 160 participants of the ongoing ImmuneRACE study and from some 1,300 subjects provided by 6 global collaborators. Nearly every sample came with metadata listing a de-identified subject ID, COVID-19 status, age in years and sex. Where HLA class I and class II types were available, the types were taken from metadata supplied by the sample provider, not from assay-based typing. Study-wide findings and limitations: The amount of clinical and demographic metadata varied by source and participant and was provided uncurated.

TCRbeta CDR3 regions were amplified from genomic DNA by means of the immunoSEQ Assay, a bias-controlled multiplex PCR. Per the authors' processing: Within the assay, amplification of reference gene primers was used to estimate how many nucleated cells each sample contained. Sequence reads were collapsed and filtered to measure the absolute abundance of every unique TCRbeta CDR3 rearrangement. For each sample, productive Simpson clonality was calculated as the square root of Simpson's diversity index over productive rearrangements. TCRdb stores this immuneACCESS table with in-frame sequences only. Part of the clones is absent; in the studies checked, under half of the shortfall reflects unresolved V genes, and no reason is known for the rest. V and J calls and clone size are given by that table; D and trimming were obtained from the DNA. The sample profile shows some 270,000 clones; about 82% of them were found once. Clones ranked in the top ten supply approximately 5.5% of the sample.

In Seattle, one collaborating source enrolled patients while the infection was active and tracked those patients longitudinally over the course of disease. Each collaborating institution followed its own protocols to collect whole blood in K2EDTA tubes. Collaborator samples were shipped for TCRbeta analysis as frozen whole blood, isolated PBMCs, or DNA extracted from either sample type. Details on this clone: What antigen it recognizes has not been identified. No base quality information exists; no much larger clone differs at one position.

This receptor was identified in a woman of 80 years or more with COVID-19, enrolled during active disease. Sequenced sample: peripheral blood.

At the DNA level, the sequence is TGTGCCAGCAGCCGACTAGCGGGGGGGGACACCGGGGAGCTGTTTTTT. Its product reads: CASSRLAGGDTGELFF. The V and J segments used are TRBV5-4 and TRBJ2-2; TRBD2 lines up with 14 middle nucleotides. The germline V gene encodes CDR1 SGHNT and CDR2 YYREEE (reference sequence). The CDR3 runs 16 amino acids, cysteine and phenylalanine included. Of all the DNA, just the CDR3 is kept, 48 bases in frame from base 1. Clipping removes 4 bases from V and 3 bases from J, with 2 as the unmatched junction base count.